Listed below are T cell receptor beta chains from one sample, sequenced in a study of CD8+CD57+ T cells in acquired aplastic anemia. TCRdb analysed the reads with MiXCR anew, one entry per CDR3 protein. The sample has over 150,000 distinct CDR3 sequences; around half are singletons. Sequencing input: sorted CD4+, CD8+, or CD8+CD57+ T cells (not recorded which) from PBMCs. All receptors come from a human donor with aplastic anemia. CDR3s include the opening cysteine and the closing phenylalanine or tryptophan. D genes are given only for firm matches. The size of a clone is reported for some rows only, either as once, few or many, or as a class for expanded clones.

j_call d_call clone_size v_call cdr3_nt cdr3_aa
TRBJ1-1 - many TRBV5-8 TGTGCCAGCAGCTTGGTATCAGGGAACACTGAAGCTTTCTTT CASSLVSGNTEAFF
TRBJ2-4 - once TRBV2 TGTGCCATTCAGACAGCCGCCAAAAACATTCAGTACTTC CAIQTAAKNIQYF
TRBJ2-5 - - TRBV7-9 TGTGCCAGCAGCCTGTCTGGCGGCCCCCAAGAGACCCAGTACTTC CASSLSGGPQETQYF
TRBJ2-2 TRBD2 - TRBV10-3 TGTGCCAGCAGTTACTGGGGACTAGCGGGAGCCGGCACCGGGGAGCTGTTTTTT CASSYWGLAGAGTGELFF
TRBJ2-7 TRBD1 many TRBV7-2 TGTGCCAGCAGCCGACAGGGGGCCTACGAGCAGTACTTC CASSRQGAYEQYF
TRBJ1-4 TRBD1 once TRBV2 TGTGCCAGCAGCCAGGGGGACAGGGGTACTGAAAAACTGTTTTTT CASSQGDRGTEKLFF
TRBJ1-1 - once TRBV20-1 TGCAGTGCTAGAGGGGGGGCAGACACTGAAGCTTTCTTT CSARGGADTEAFF
TRBJ2-5 - - TRBV15 TGTGCCACCAGGGTGATTAGTGGGCAGACCCAGTACTTC CATRVISGQTQYF
TRBJ2-1 - - TRBV10-3 TGTGCCATCAGTGAGTCTGGCAGGGGTGGAGGGAATGAGCAGTTCTTC CAISESGRGGGNEQFF
TRBJ2-7 TRBD1 many TRBV20-1 TGCAGTGCCACGAACTCCGCCGGGACAGGGGGCGAGCAGTACTTC CSATNSAGTGGEQYF
TRBJ1-2 TRBD1 - TRBV5-3 TGTGCCAGTAAATTGGCGGGACAGGGGCTGAATGGCTACACCTTC CASKLAGQGLNGYTF
TRBJ2-5 - few TRBV25-1 TGTGCCAGCACGGCAGGAGGACTAGAGACCCAGTACTTC CASTAGGLETQYF
TRBJ2-7 - - TRBV10-1 TGCGCCAGCAGTGAGCGTTGGGACTACGAGCAGTACTTC CASSERWDYEQYF
TRBJ2-7 - - TRBV14 TGTGCCAGCAGCCAAGGAGTATGGGACTCCTACGAGCAGTACTTC CASSQGVWDSYEQYF
TRBJ1-2 - many TRBV7-2 TGTGCCAGCAGCTTTATAAGCCAGACTAACTATGGCTACACCTTC CASSFISQTNYGYTF
TRBJ2-2 - many TRBV2 TGTGCCAGCAGGGCCTCCGGGGAGCTGTTTTTT CASRASGELFF
TRBJ1-1 TRBD1 - TRBV15 TGTGCCACAACGACAGGGGTAAGGACTGAAGCTTTCTTT CATTTGVRTEAFF
TRBJ1-4 - once TRBV15 TGTGCCACCAGGTTAAGCGGGGCGACAACTAGTGAAAAACTGTTTTTT CATRLSGATTSEKLFF
TRBJ1-1 - - TRBV3-1 TGTGCCAGCAGCCTGAATAGGGTGAACACTGAAGCTTTCTTT CASSLNRVNTEAFF
TRBJ1-3 TRBD1 - TRBV7-9 TGTGCCAGCAGCCTTACAGGGGACTCTGGAACCACCATATATTTT CASSLTGDSGTTIYF
TRBJ1-1 - many TRBV29-1 TGCAGCGCCCGAGGAGGGGGAGGAAAGACTGAAGCTTTCTTT CSARGGGGKTEAFF
TRBJ1-2 - - TRBV9 TGTGCCAGCAGCTTGGAACAGGGTACTAACTATGGCTACACCTTC CASSLEQGTNYGYTF
TRBJ1-6 - many TRBV29-1 TGCAGCGTTGTATCTCCCCCAGGAACCCTCCACTTT CSVVSPPGTLHF
TRBJ1-3 TRBD1 - TRBV15 TGTGCCAACAGGGGGGCGGGCGCTGGAAGCACCATATATTTT CANRGAGAGSTIYF
TRBJ2-3 TRBD2 - TRBV9 TGTGCCAGCAGCGTAGAAGGTAGCGGGGCCAGCACAGATACGCAGTATTTT CASSVEGSGASTDTQYF
TRBJ2-1 TRBD1 few TRBV11-2 TGTGCCAGCAGCTTTGGGCAGGGGGCCTACAATGAGCAGTTCTTC CASSFGQGAYNEQFF
TRBJ1-5 - many TRBV6-6 TGTGCCAGCAGTCTCTCGTCCGGGGCAGCTCAGCATTTT CASSLSSGAAQHF
TRBJ1-2 - many TRBV9 TGTGCCAGCAGTGGAAATAGGGAGAACTATGGCTACACCTTC CASSGNRENYGYTF
TRBJ2-1 TRBD1 - TRBV19 TGTGCCAGTAGACATACAGGGGGAGGAAATGAGCAGTTCTTC CASRHTGGGNEQFF
TRBJ2-5 - few TRBV19 TGTGCCAGTAGTACCCAGTACTTC CASSTQYF
TRBJ1-1 - - TRBV2 TGTGCCAGCACGGGTCAGCCCGTGAACACTGAAGCTTTCTTT CASTGQPVNTEAFF
TRBJ1-6 - few TRBV7-6 TGTGCCAGCAGCAACGAGAGCTCACCCCTCCACTTT CASSNESSPLHF
TRBJ1-1 - - TRBV19 TGTGCCAGTAGTAGCCTGCTGAACACTGAAGCTTTCTTT CASSSLLNTEAFF
TRBJ1-1 - - TRBV2 TGTGCCAGCCTTCCTCCGGGCTCGGGGAACACTGAAGCTTTCTTT CASLPPGSGNTEAFF
TRBJ1-6 - many TRBV12-3/TRBV12-4 TGTGCCAGCTCTTTTAAAAATGGGGGAGTCGATTCACCCCTCCACTTT CASSFKNGGVDSPLHF
TRBJ2-7 - - TRBV15 TGTGCCACCAGCAGTTACTCGGGTAGCGGACTCTCCTACGAGCAGTACTTC CATSSYSGSGLSYEQYF